Listed here is a single T cell receptor (beta chain). The data were taken from a study of blood T cell repertoires in COVID-19. Germline assignment: CDR1 SGHAT and CDR2 FQDESV (reference sequence). The CDR3 covers 14 residues. V lost 1 base and J lost 6, with 7 bases in between. Only in-frame clones appear in the TCRdb table, and some are missing; sequencing was by immunoSEQ multiplex PCR. The sample lists roughly 280,000 clones; roughly 89% were seen once. Sequenced: peripheral blood. The receptor was derived from a man aged 50 to 59 with acute or convalescent COVID-19. This chain joins TRBV11-1 and TRBJ1-6, with unresolved D. CDR3 in DNA: TGTGCCAGCAGCTTAGTGGCTTTTAATTCACCCCTCCACTTT. Amino acids: CASSLVAFNSPLHF. Filled out from reference TRBV11-1 and TRBJ1-6, the complete variable domain reads EAEVAQSPRYKITEKSQAVAFWCDPISGHATLYWYRQILGQGPELLVQFQDESVVDDSQLPKDRFSAERLKGVDSTLKIQPAELGDSAMYLCASSLVAFNSPLHFGNGTRLTVT.